The clone carrying this T cell receptor (beta chain) was found many times. Its antigen is not known. The entry originates in a study of T cells after yellow fever vaccination. General study points: Abundant bulk-derived clonotypes could contaminate FACS-sorted repertoires.

The length of the CDR3 is 14 residues. Trimming shortened V by 1 base and J by 0 bases, and 3 bases separated the two germline ends. CDR1 is LGHDT and CDR2 is YNNKEL in the germline V gene (reference sequence). TCRdb called the 5' RACE reads again in MiXCR, with one record for every CDR3 protein. The sample lists roughly 150,000 distinct CDR3 sequences, around 7.3% occurring once. The sequenced sample was CD4+ T cells sorted from PBMCs, obtained about 5 days after the first yellow fever vaccination. The clonotype was recovered from a man younger than 35 who received the YFV17D yellow fever vaccine. V is TRBV3-1 and J is TRBJ2-2; D is ambiguous. The CDR3 spells CASSQVPNTGELFF. For the CDR3, the DNA is TGTGCCAGCAGCCAAGTCCCGAACACCGGGGAGCTGTTTTTT.